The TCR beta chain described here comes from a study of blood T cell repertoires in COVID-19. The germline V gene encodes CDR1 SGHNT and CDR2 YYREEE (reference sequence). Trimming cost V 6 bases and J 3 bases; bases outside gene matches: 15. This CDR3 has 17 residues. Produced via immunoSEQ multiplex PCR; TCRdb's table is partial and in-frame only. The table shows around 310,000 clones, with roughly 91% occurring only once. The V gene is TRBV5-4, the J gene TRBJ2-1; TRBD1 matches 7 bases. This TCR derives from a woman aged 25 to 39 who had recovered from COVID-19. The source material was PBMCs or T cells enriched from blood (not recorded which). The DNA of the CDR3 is TGTGCCAGCACCCCAACCTCAAACCGGGACAGCTACAATGAGCAGTTCTTC. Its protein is CASTPTSNRDSYNEQFF.